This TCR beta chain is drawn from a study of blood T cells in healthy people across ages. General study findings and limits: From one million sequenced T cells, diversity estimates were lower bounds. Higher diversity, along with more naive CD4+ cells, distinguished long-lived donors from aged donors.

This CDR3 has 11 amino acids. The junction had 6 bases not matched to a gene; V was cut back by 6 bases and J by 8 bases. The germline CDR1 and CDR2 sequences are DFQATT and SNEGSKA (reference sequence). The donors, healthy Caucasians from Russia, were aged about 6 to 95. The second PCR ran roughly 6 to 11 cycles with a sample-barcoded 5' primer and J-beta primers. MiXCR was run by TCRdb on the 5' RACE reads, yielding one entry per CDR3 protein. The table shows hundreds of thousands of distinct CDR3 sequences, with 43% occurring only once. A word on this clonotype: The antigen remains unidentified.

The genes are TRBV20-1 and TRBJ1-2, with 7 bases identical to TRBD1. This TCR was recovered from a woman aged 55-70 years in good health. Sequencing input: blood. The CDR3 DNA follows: TGCAGTGCCAGAACAGGGGAAGGCTACACCTTC. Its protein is CSARTGEGYTF.